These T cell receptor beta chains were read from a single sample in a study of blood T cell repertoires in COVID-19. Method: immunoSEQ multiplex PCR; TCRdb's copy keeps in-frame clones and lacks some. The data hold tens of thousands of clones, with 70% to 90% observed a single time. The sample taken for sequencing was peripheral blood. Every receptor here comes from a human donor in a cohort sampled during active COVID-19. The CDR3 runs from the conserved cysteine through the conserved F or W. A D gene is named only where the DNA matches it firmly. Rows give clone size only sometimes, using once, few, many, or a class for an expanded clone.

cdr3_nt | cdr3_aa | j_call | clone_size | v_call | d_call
TGTGCCAGCAGCCCTCAAGCCGCCCAAGAGACCCAGTACTTC | CASSPQAAQETQYF | TRBJ2-5 | - | TRBV7-6 | -
TGTGCCAGCAGCGTAGCGGTGGGACAGACAAATGAAAAACTGTTTTTT | CASSVAVGQTNEKLFF | TRBJ1-4 | - | TRBV9 | TRBD1
TGTGCCAGCAGTTACTGGGGACTAGCGGGTGACTACGAGCAGTACTTC | CASSYWGLAGDYEQYF | TRBJ2-7 | - | TRBV6-5 | TRBD2
TGCGCCAGCAGCCTACCAGACTTAAGCTCCTACAATGAGCAGTTCTTC | CASSLPDLSSYNEQFF | TRBJ2-1 | - | TRBV5-1 | -
TGTGCCAGCGGAGGTCGGGGTGCAGGAAACACCATATATTTT | CASGGRGAGNTIYF | TRBJ1-3 | - | TRBV28 | -
TGTGCCAGCAGCTTAGTTGGGGGGAGAAATGAGCAGTTCTTC | CASSLVGGRNEQFF | TRBJ2-1 | few | TRBV7-9 | -
TGCAGCGGAGGCGGGGGGACCTACGAGCAGTACTTC | CSGGGGTYEQYF | TRBJ2-7 | - | TRBV29-1 | TRBD2
TGTGCCTGGAACACAGGAAACTATGGCTACACCTTC | CAWNTGNYGYTF | TRBJ1-2 | - | TRBV30 | -
TGCGCCAGCAGCCAAGGCGGAAGCAATCAGCCCCAGCATTTT | CASSQGGSNQPQHF | TRBJ1-5 | few | TRBV4-1 | -
TGTGCCAGCAGCCCGCCCAGGGGGAAACTGTTTTTT | CASSPPRGKLFF | TRBJ1-4 | many | TRBV28 | TRBD1
TGTGCCAGCAGCAAAGCGTGGCGGGGGCACTCCTACGAGCAGTACTTC | CASSKAWRGHSYEQYF | TRBJ2-7 | - | TRBV21-1 | -
TGTGCCAGCAGCAAACTACGGGGGGCCGGTACAGATACGCAGTATTTT | CASSKLRGAGTDTQYF | TRBJ2-3 | - | TRBV7-9 | -
TGTGCCAGCAGTTTGGTGAGGGAAAAACTGTTTTTT | CASSLVREKLFF | TRBJ1-4 | - | TRBV28 | -
TGTGCCAGCAGCCAGGGGACTAGCTTTGAGACCCAGTACTTC | CASSQGTSFETQYF | TRBJ2-5 | - | TRBV4-2 | TRBD2
TGCGCCAGCAGCCAAGGTAGACAAATAAACACTGAAGCTTTCTTT | CASSQGRQINTEAFF | TRBJ1-1 | few | TRBV4-1 | -
TGTGCCAGCAGCTCAGGGTTGGGCACTGAAGCTTTCTTT | CASSSGLGTEAFF | TRBJ1-1 | - | TRBV6-5 | -
TGTGCCAGCAGCCCCGCCGGGAGCTCTGGAAACACCATATATTTT | CASSPAGSSGNTIYF | TRBJ1-3 | - | TRBV7-2 | -
TGTGCCAGCAGAAAGACTACGAACACTGAAGCTTTCTTT | CASRKTTNTEAFF | TRBJ1-1 | - | TRBV25-1 | -
TGTGCCACAAAGGGACAGGGGGGAAGGGGTGAAAAACTGTTTTTT | CATKGQGGRGEKLFF | TRBJ1-4 | - | TRBV19 | TRBD1
TGTGCCAGCAGCCCGGCGGGGTTGGATACGCAGTATTTT | CASSPAGLDTQYF | TRBJ2-3 | - | TRBV9 | -
TGTGCCAGTAGTATAGATCGAAGGACTAGTCCTTACTTC | CASSIDRRTSPYF | TRBJ2-5 | - | TRBV19 | TRBD2
TGTGCCAGCAGACCGGGACACAACACCGGGGAGCTGTTTTTT | CASRPGHNTGELFF | TRBJ2-2 | - | TRBV11-1 | -
TGTGCCAGCAGCTTAGGGGCGGGGCGCGATGAGCAGTTCTTC | CASSLGAGRDEQFF | TRBJ2-1 | - | TRBV11-3 | -
TGTGCCAGCTACGGAGGACCAGCCGGCTACACCTTC | CASYGGPAGYTF | TRBJ1-2 | once | TRBV6-4 | -
TGTGCTATGGGCCAGGGCCAACCTGGGGCCAACGTCCTGACTTTC | CAMGQGQPGANVLTF | TRBJ2-6 | once | TRBV7-9 | -
TGCGCCAGCAGCCACGTCCTAACAGGGCCTACTTACGAGCAGTACTTC | CASSHVLTGPTYEQYF | TRBJ2-7 | - | TRBV4-1 | -
TGTGCCAGCAGCCCCCAGACAGGGGTGAGCTCCTACGAGCAGTACTTC | CASSPQTGVSSYEQYF | TRBJ2-7 | - | TRBV2 | TRBD1
TGTGCCTGGAGCGGGTCGAGCGAGCAGTACTTC | CAWSGSSEQYF | TRBJ2-7 | - | TRBV30 | -
TGTGCCAGTAGACAACAGGCAACATGGAATTCACCCCTCCACTTT | CASRQQATWNSPLHF | TRBJ1-6 | - | TRBV19 | -
TGTGCCAGCAGCTCCTCACAGGGGAAGGCCGGGGAGCTGTTTTTT | CASSSSQGKAGELFF | TRBJ2-2 | - | TRBV7-9 | TRBD1
TGTGCCAGCAGTTACTCCGGGACAGGGCGCACTGAAGCTTTCTTT | CASSYSGTGRTEAFF | TRBJ1-1 | - | TRBV6-5 | TRBD1
TGTGCCAGCAGCAAGGTCATCGACTACACAGATACGCAGTATTTT | CASSKVIDYTDTQYF | TRBJ2-3 | - | TRBV27 | -
TGTGCCAGCAGCCAAGATTTATTGGCAGGCACCAACGAGCAGTACTTC | CASSQDLLAGTNEQYF | TRBJ2-7 | - | TRBV4-2 | -
TGTGCCAGCAGCAAAGGGATTCGGGACAGGAGAAATAGCAATCAGCCCCAGCATTTT | CASSKGIRDRRNSNQPQHF | TRBJ1-5 | - | TRBV21-1 | -
TGTGCCAGTACGAAGGGACAGGTGACTAATGAAAAACTGTTTTTT | CASTKGQVTNEKLFF | TRBJ1-4 | - | TRBV19 | TRBD1
TGTGCCAGCAGCCTCCTAGCGGGGGGCCAAGAGACCCAGTACTTC | CASSLLAGGQETQYF | TRBJ2-5 | - | TRBV27 | TRBD2
TGTGCCAGCAGCTTAAGTAGCAGGAACACCGGGGAGCTGTTTTTT | CASSLSSRNTGELFF | TRBJ2-2 | - | TRBV7-3 | -
TGCGCCAGCAGCCGAACATACAGGGGGGAAGCTTTCTTT | CASSRTYRGEAFF | TRBJ1-1 | - | TRBV5-1 | TRBD1
TGTGCCAGCAATCAGGGGACAGGAGAGACCCAGTACTTC | CASNQGTGETQYF | TRBJ2-5 | - | TRBV14 | TRBD1
TGTGCCAGGTGCGCGGGGGGGCCCTACGAGCAGTACTTC | CARCAGGPYEQYF | TRBJ2-7 | - | TRBV6-5 | TRBD2
TGCGCCAGCAGTTTGCCCGGGGGAAACACAGATACGCAGTATTTT | CASSLPGGNTDTQYF | TRBJ2-3 | - | TRBV5-1 | -
TGTGCCAGTAGTATCGGGACAAGCTACGAGCAGTACTTC | CASSIGTSYEQYF | TRBJ2-7 | - | TRBV19 | -
TGTGCCAGCTCACCACAACAGGGCAACACTGAAGCTTTCTTT | CASSPQQGNTEAFF | TRBJ1-1 | - | TRBV18 | -
TGTGCCAGCAGCTTATATCTCAGTTCCTACGAGCAGTACTTC | CASSLYLSSYEQYF | TRBJ2-7 | few | TRBV7-2 | -